The rows below give T cell receptor beta chains drawn from one sample of a study of blood T cell repertoires in COVID-19. The protocol was immunoSEQ multiplex PCR, while the TCRdb copy is restricted to in-frame clones and leaves out a portion. Counted here are a few hundred thousand clones, about 91% occurring once; the ten biggest clones make up approximately 9%. Source material: PBMCs or T cells enriched from blood (not recorded which). The receptor set was obtained from a woman aged 18-35 years who had recovered from COVID-19. Each CDR3 is given with its conserved first and last residue. D genes are given only for firm matches. A row's size may be missing; if present it is once, few, many or a size class.

size | D | J | V | DNA | CDR3
once | . | TRBJ2-1 | TRBV21-1 | TGTGCCAGCAGCAATCGGGACCGACAGGACAATGAGCAGTTCTTC | CASSNRDRQDNEQFF
few | . | TRBJ2-1 | TRBV5-1 | TGCGCCAGCAGCTTGGATTTTAGCTCCTACAATGAGCAGTTCTTC | CASSLDFSSYNEQFF
few | TRBD1 | TRBJ1-2 | TRBV3-1/TRBV3-2 | TGTGCCAGCAGCCATCCCGGACAGGGAGACTATGGCTACACCTTC | CASSHPGQGDYGYTF
. | . | TRBJ1-1 | TRBV9 | TGTGCCAGCAGCGTAACAGCCCAGACGAACACTGAAGCTTTCTTT | CASSVTAQTNTEAFF
. | . | TRBJ2-6 | TRBV7-3 | TGTGCCAGCAGCTTAATGGGGGGGCTACCCTCTGGGGCCAACGTCCTGACTTTC | CASSLMGGLPSGANVLTF
. | TRBD1 | TRBJ2-1 | TRBV28 | TGTGCCAGCAGACACGGGACAGGGGGCGTCTTCTTGTCCTACAATGAGCAGTTCTTC | CASRHGTGGVFLSYNEQFF
. | . | TRBJ1-2 | TRBV5-1 | TGCGCCAGCAGCTTGGCCGGCAGCGCCACTGCCGGCTACACCTTC | CASSLAGSATAGYTF
once | TRBD1 | TRBJ1-3 | TRBV27 | TGTGCCAGCAGTTCAATCGGGACAGGGAGTAACACCATATATTTT | CASSSIGTGSNTIYF
. | . | TRBJ2-7 | TRBV18 | TGTGCCAGCTCACCAGGCTCAAGCGAACACGAGCAGTACTTC | CASSPGSSEHEQYF
. | TRBD1 | TRBJ2-2 | TRBV11-2 | TGTGCCAGCAGCAGGGACAGGCTAACCGGGGAGCTGTTTTTT | CASSRDRLTGELFF
. | . | TRBJ1-1 | TRBV30 | TGTGCCTGGGCACCCTGGGACTTTCGGGACACTGAAGCTTTCTTT | CAWAPWDFRDTEAFF
. | . | TRBJ1-1 | TRBV11-2 | TGTGCCAGCAGCTTAGCGTCTGAAGCTTTCTTT | CASSLASEAFF
. | TRBD2 | TRBJ2-3 | TRBV4-3 | TGCGCCAGCAGCCACAAGAGCGGGGGCTATAGCACAGATACGCAGTATTTT | CASSHKSGGYSTDTQYF
. | . | TRBJ1-6 | TRBV27 | TGTGCCAGCAGTTTATTCCACCTGGGGGGGCAGTCCAGATCACCCCTCCACTTT | CASSLFHLGGQSRSPLHF
. | . | TRBJ1-4 | TRBV4-3 | TGCGCCAGCAGCCAAGAATCGCGGACGGGGGAAAAACTGTTTTTT | CASSQESRTGEKLFF
once | TRBD1 | TRBJ1-2 | TRBV18 | TGTGCCAGCTCAGATCGACAGGGGTTTGGCTACACCTTC | CASSDRQGFGYTF
. | TRBD2 | TRBJ2-7 | TRBV11-3 | TGTGCCAGCAGCTTAAGCGGGGGTGCCTACGAGCAGTACTTC | CASSLSGGAYEQYF
. | . | TRBJ1-2 | TRBV5-6 | TGTGCCAGCAGCATCGGACAGAGTGGCTACACCTTC | CASSIGQSGYTF
. | TRBD1 | TRBJ1-4 | TRBV6-5 | TGTGCCAGCAGTCGTGGGACAGCAACTAATGAAAAACTGTTTTTT | CASSRGTATNEKLFF
. | TRBD1 | TRBJ1-1 | TRBV28 | TGTGCCAGCAGTTTGGGACAGCCCTCATATTTGAACACTGAAGCTTTCTTT | CASSLGQPSYLNTEAFF
. | TRBD1 | TRBJ1-1 | TRBV30 | TGTGCCTGGAGTGTAGGGACAGGGGACACTGAAGCTTTCTTT | CAWSVGTGDTEAFF